This T cell receptor beta chain is from a study of beta chain features in type 1 diabetes. The V and J ends lost 0 bases and 0 bases respectively, with 13 bases between them. The CDR3 length is 17 residues. Germline assignment: CDR1 SGDLS and CDR2 YYNGEE. The entirety of the isolated RNA underwent reverse transcription, so expressed TCRB transcripts were sequenced. Assay: immunoSEQ multiplex PCR; the TCRdb copy retains only in-frame clones and omits some. The sample contains about 160,000 clones, roughly 59% of which appear only once. A heparinised blood draw that averaged roughly 100 mL was obtained once from each donor. Every sorted population was more than 98% pure. Study-level results: A possible short-template PCR bias applies equally to patients and controls. Among all four CD4+ subsets, Type 1 diabetes patients had TCRB CDR3s that were moderately but significantly shorter. More deletions and fewer insertions at VDJ junctions were seen in type 1 diabetes patients.

Concerning this clone itself: The antigen is unknown.

The TCR comes from a man aged 30 to 45 with type 1 diabetes. The sample taken for sequencing was naive CD4+ T cells from blood. V usage is TRBV9 and J usage is TRBJ2-1, with a tentative D call TRBD2 (6 bases). The CDR3 region is CASSVDSAGSSYNEQFF. CDR3 DNA: TGTGCCAGCAGCGTAGATTCGGCGGGGAGCTCCTACAATGAGCAGTTCTTC.